The 28 T cell receptor beta chains listed next were all sequenced from one sample in a study of T cell repertoires in cytomegalovirus infection. MiXCR, run by TCRdb on the reads, gives a single entry per CDR3 protein. The sample contains roughly 230,000 distinct CDR3 sequences, over 15% of which appear only once. The sequenced material came from CD8+ T cells from PBMCs. These receptors were collected from a human donor in good health (CMV status not recorded). Some clones in this sample may be carry-over from other donors' samples.

This clonotype was recorded a few times. CDR3 coding DNA: TGCGCCAGCAGCTTTCGGCAGGGCCTATACAATGAGCAGTTCTTC. This gives the protein CASSFRQGLYNEQFF. The V gene is TRBV5-1, the J gene TRBJ2-1, with D tentatively TRBD1 (5 bases). Germline assignment: CDR1 SGHRS and CDR2 YFSETQ. CDR3 length equals 15 residues. V lost 2 bases to trimming and J lost 4 bases, with 13 bases between them.

This clonotype was seen more than once but under ten times. The V gene is TRBV5-4, the J gene TRBJ2-3; no firm D call. Trimming cost V 4 bases and J 0 bases, with 12 bases left between them. This CDR3 has 15 amino acids. The germline gives CDR1 SGHNT, CDR2 YYREEE (reference sequence). The CDR3 DNA reads TGTGCCAGCAGCCTGACAACCTATAGCACAGATACGCAGTATTTT. This gives the protein CASSLTTYSTDTQYF.

This clonotype was counted between two and nine times. CDR3 nucleotide sequence: TGTGCCAGCAGTTACTCGTACGTCGACAGTTGGGAGGAGCTGTTTTTT. This sequence encodes CASSYSYVDSWEELFF. This chain joins TRBV6-5 and TRBJ2-2; weak D call: TRBD1 (5 bases). Germline V gene sequence: CDR1 MNHEY, CDR2 SVGAGI. The CDR3 has 16 residues. Trimming stripped 0 bases from V and 10 bases from J, with 18 bases between.

This clonotype was detected many times. The chain couples TRBV7-8 to TRBJ2-7; 7 bases agree with TRBD2. Germline assignment: CDR1 SGHVS and CDR2 FQNEAQ. The V gene end was trimmed by 5 bases and the J gene end by 3 bases; junction bases not matched to a gene: 10. The CDR3 sequence is 15 residues long. This CDR3 is CASSPLGRGIYEQYF. The CDR3 DNA reads as TGTGCCAGCAGCCCTTTGGGGCGGGGGATCTACGAGCAGTACTTC.

This clonotype has more than one count but fewer than ten. This chain joins TRBV11-2 and TRBJ1-6, with 10 bases matching TRBD1. The ends lost 5 bases at V and 8 bases at J; junction bases unmatched: 3. This CDR3 has 14 residues. Germline CDR1 is SGHAT and CDR2 is FQNNGV. This CDR3 reads CASSPGTGDSPLHF. CDR3 nucleotide sequence: TGTGCCAGCAGCCCTGGGACAGGGGATTCACCCCTCCACTTT.

This clonotype was seen a handful of times. The chain has TRBV6-2 or TRBV6-3 and TRBJ2-2, with D unresolved. Trimming pared 2 bases from V and 0 bases from J, leaving 7 bases between. CDR1 is MNHEY and CDR2 is SVGEGT in the germline V gene. The CDR3 runs 15 residues. The CDR3 region has the DNA TGTGCCAGCAGTTACCTGCACACGAACACCGGGGAGCTGTTTTTT. Amino acids: CASSYLHTNTGELFF.

This clonotype was recorded at least ten times. This sequence joins TRBV7-9 and TRBJ2-1, with D maybe TRBD2 (6 bases). The CDR3 spans 15 residues. With 6 bases removed from V and 4 bases from J, the gap between germline ends came to 16 bases. The V gene's germline CDR1 is SEHNR and CDR2 FQNEAQ (reference sequence). As DNA, the CDR3 is TGTGCCAGCAGTGAGGGACTCTACCTTTACAATGAGCAGTTCTTC. Protein: CASSEGLYLYNEQFF.

This clonotype was detected ten times or more. This chain connects TRBV7-2 to TRBJ2-7; no firm D call. CDR3 size: 16 residues. V gave up 2 bases and J gave up 5 bases, with 19 bases separating them. CDR1 and CDR2 (germline): SGHTA, FQGNSA. The CDR3: CASSLNTRIPLHEQYF. Written as DNA, the CDR3 is TGTGCCAGCAGCTTAAACACAAGGATTCCCCTCCACGAGCAGTACTTC.

This clonotype has a handful of counts. The chain is built from TRBV20-1 and TRBJ2-1; D may be TRBD2 (6 bases). This CDR3 comprises 16 residues. Trimming took 5 bases from V and 7 from J, leaving 24 bases between them. Germline lookup yields CDR1 DFQATT and CDR2 SNEGSKA (reference sequence). The CDR3 DNA is TGCAGTGCTCCAAAGGACGAACTAGCCGTCCTAAATGAGCAGTTCTTC. It encodes CSAPKDELAVLNEQFF.

This chain links TRBV5-5 with TRBJ2-5, with TRBD2 identical over 12 bases. CDR1 and CDR2 (germline): SGHKS, YYEKEE (reference sequence). The CDR3 totals 15 residues. V shed 0 bases and J 3 bases; nucleotides not matched to a gene: 0. This CDR3 is CASSLASGGEETQYF. CDR3 DNA: TGTGCCAGCAGCTTGGCTAGCGGGGGGGAAGAGACCCAGTACTTC.

Note on this clonotype: Since a much larger clone is just one base distant, this may be a read error. J is TRBJ2-1 and V is TRBV27; TRBD1 agrees at 10 bases. CDR3 length: 18 residues. Germline CDR1 MNHEY, CDR2 SMNVEV (reference sequence). Losses at the gene ends were 7 bases for V and 8 bases for J; bases not matched to a gene: 20. The CDR3 here is CASNTLGQGIMPPDEQFF. CDR3 DNA sequence: TGTGCCAGCAACACCCTGGGACAGGGGATAATGCCCCCTGATGAGCAGTTCTTC.

The chain has TRBV29-1 and TRBJ2-7; D gene uncertain. Germline CDR1 reads SQVTM; CDR2 reads ANQGSEA. CDR3 length: 11 amino acids. Trimming removed 1 base from V and 5 bases from J, with 6 bases in between. The CDR3 region is CSVEGSHEQYF. CDR3 DNA: TGCAGCGTTGAAGGTTCCCACGAGCAGTACTTC.

The chain is built from TRBV5-5 and TRBJ2-7; D is perhaps TRBD2 (5 bases). The CDR3 loop spans 12 amino acids. V lost 0 bases and J 12 bases, leaving 13 bases between the germline ends. From germline, CDR1 is SGHKS and CDR2 YYEKEE (reference sequence). The CDR3 here is CASSLDAARGYF. Written as DNA, the CDR3 is TGTGCCAGCAGCTTGGATGCAGCTCGGGGGTACTTC.

This clonotype was seen repeatedly, ten times or more. The rearrangement joins TRBV7-2 to TRBJ2-5, with 8 nucleotides matching TRBD2. CDR3 length: 13 amino acids. The V segment lost 5 bases and the J segment 7 bases; nucleotides outside the gene matches: 6. Germline V gene data show CDR1 as SGHTA and CDR2 as FQGNSA. CDR3 in amino acids: CASSTAGDPTQYF. DNA of the CDR3: TGTGCCAGCAGCACAGCGGGGGATCCGACCCAGTACTTC. The complete variable domain, with remaining parts taken from reference TRBV7-2 and TRBJ2-5, reads GAGVSQSPSNKVTEKGKDVELRCDPISGHTALYWYRQSLGQGLEFLIYFQGNSAPDKSGLPSDRFSAERTGGSVSTLTIQRTQQEDSAVYLCASSTAGDPTQYFGPGTRLLVL.

The chain employs TRBV6-6 and TRBJ1-6; 9 bases are a match to TRBD1. CDR1 and CDR2 from the germline V gene are MNHNY and SVGAGI (reference sequence). The CDR3 loop spans 16 amino acids. V shed 2 bases, J shed 8 bases, and the junction held 7 bases outside the gene matches. This CDR3 is CASSYTPTGGDSPLHF. DNA of the CDR3: TGTGCCAGCAGTTACACTCCGACAGGGGGGGATTCACCCCTCCACTTT.

This clonotype has just a few counts. V usage is TRBV4-1 and J usage is TRBJ2-1; D not resolved. Deletions cut 4 bases from V and 0 bases from J, with 10 bases between. CDR1 and CDR2 from the germline V gene are MGHRA and YSYEKL. The CDR3 contains 15 residues. CDR3 amino acids: CASSPDPSSYNEQFF. CDR3 sequence (DNA): TGCGCCAGCAGCCCGGACCCGAGCTCCTACAATGAGCAGTTCTTC.

This clonotype was observed at least ten times. The rearrangement uses TRBV7-2 and TRBJ1-1, with D maybe TRBD1 (6 bases). The CDR3 has 14 residues. The V gene's germline CDR1 is SGHTA and CDR2 FQGNSA. V was clipped by 3 bases and J by 4 bases, with 12 bases between them. The CDR3 region has the DNA TGTGCCAGCAGCTTCCTCGGAGGGGGCACTGAAGCTTTCTTT. Its translation is CASSFLGGGTEAFF.

The gene calls are TRBV28 and TRBJ1-2; TRBD1 is a possible D gene (6 bases). Germline CDR1 MDHEN, CDR2 SYDVKM. V lost 2 bases and J lost 4, with 11 bases in between. The CDR3 loop spans 14 amino acids. CDR3 loop: CASSLVQGTYGYTF. The DNA for the CDR3 is TGTGCCAGCAGTTTAGTCCAGGGGACCTATGGCTACACCTTC.

This clonotype was seen a few times. This rearrangement joins TRBV4-2 to TRBJ2-2; D may be TRBD1 or TRBD2 (5 bases each). CDR1 is LGHNA, CDR2 YNFKEQ, per germline. V was shortened by 1 base and J by 5 bases, with 20 bases between the two germline ends. This CDR3 spans 18 amino acids. CDR3 in DNA: TGTGCCAGCAGCCAAGGAGGGGTGGCTTCACTTCCAACCGGGGAGCTGTTTTTT. Amino acids: CASSQGGVASLPTGELFF.

This clonotype occurred many times. The V gene is TRBV7-9, the J gene TRBJ1-2, with D tentatively TRBD1 (5 bases). Germline-derived CDR1 and CDR2 are SEHNR and FQNEAQ (reference sequence). Trimming stripped 5 bases from V and 4 bases from J, with 17 bases between. The CDR3 sequence is 15 residues long. Here the CDR3 reads CASSKGTDFTYGYTF. CDR3 nucleotide sequence: TGTGCCAGCAGCAAAGGGACGGACTTCACCTATGGCTACACCTTC.

There are a few counts of this clonotype. The chain couples TRBV5-4 to TRBJ2-2; the match to TRBD2 covers 11 bases. The germline V gene encodes CDR1 SGHNT and CDR2 YYREEE (reference sequence). V was clipped by 6 bases and J by 1 base; unmatched bases: 2. The CDR3 runs 15 residues. The chain's CDR3 is CASTGTSGNTGELFF. The CDR3 DNA sequence: TGTGCCAGCACCGGGACTAGCGGGAACACCGGGGAGCTGTTTTTT. The full variable domain, completed using reference TRBV5-4 and TRBJ2-2, is ETGVTQSPTHLIKTRGQQVTLRCSSQSGHNTVSWYQQALGQGPQFIFQYYREEENGRGNFPPRFSGLQFPNYSSELNVNALELDDSALYLCASTGTSGNTGELFFGEGSRLTVL.

This clonotype came up a few times. The chain is built from TRBV6-2 or TRBV6-3 and TRBJ1-6; possibly TRBD1 for D (5 bases). Trimming took off 0 bases at V and 0 bases at J, with 18 bases between the two ends. The CDR3 covers 20 residues. CDR1 and CDR2 from the germline V gene are MNHEY and SVGEGT. CDR3 loop: CASSYSGALEIGSYNSPLHF. In DNA, the CDR3 is TGTGCCAGCAGTTACTCCGGGGCCTTGGAAATTGGCTCCTATAATTCACCCCTCCACTTT.

V usage is TRBV9 and J usage is TRBJ1-2; D not certain. This CDR3 contains 12 residues. Trimming shortened V by 3 bases and J by 8 bases, and 11 bases separated the two germline ends. CDR1 and CDR2 from the germline V gene are SGDLS and YYNGEE. The CDR3 DNA sequence: TGTGCCAGCAGCGCTGCCTCTGGCGGCTACACCTTC. Its translation is CASSAASGGYTF.

This clonotype showed up just a few times. This rearrangement joins TRBV28 to TRBJ2-1; no firm D call. The V gene lost 4 bases and the J gene lost 8 bases, with 9 bases spanning the gap. CDR1 and CDR2 from the germline V gene are MDHEN and SYDVKM. The CDR3 spans 12 residues. CDR3 coding DNA: TGTGCCAGCAGTTCGGGTGGGCATGAGCAGTTCTTC. It translates to CASSSGGHEQFF.

The count of this clonotype is one. The J gene is TRBJ2-5, the V gene TRBV7-6, with D unclear. Trimming cost V 6 bases and J 5 bases, with 19 bases left between them. The germline gives CDR1 SGHVS, CDR2 FNYEAQ. This CDR3 has 15 residues. The CDR3 coding sequence is TGTGCCAGCAGTCTAATAGGGCTCTCGTCGGAGACCCAGTACTTC. Translated: CASSLIGLSSETQYF.

Concerning this clonotype: A much larger clone lies a single base off, so this may be a read error. The rearrangement joins TRBV20-1 to TRBJ1-1; 10 positions match TRBD1. V lost 6 bases to trimming and J lost 1 base; unmatched junction nucleotides: 8. Per the germline V gene, CDR1 is DFQATT and CDR2 is SNEGSKA (reference sequence). The CDR3 runs to 15 residues. The CDR3 protein is CSAIDRGQGNTEAFF. DNA for the CDR3: TGCAGTGCGATCGACAGGGGGCAAGGGAACACTGAAGCTTTCTTT.

The gene calls are TRBV7-2 and TRBJ1-1; D not resolved. Germline V gives CDR1 SGHTA, CDR2 FQGNSA. The CDR3 runs to 14 residues. This chain's CDR3 is CGSTSSFLNGEAFF. In DNA, the CDR3 is TGTGGCAGTACCAGCAGCTTCCTGAACGGTGAAGCTTTCTTT.

The chain links TRBV29-1 to TRBJ1-1, with D tentatively TRBD1 (5 bases). Trimming cost V 5 bases and J 5 bases, with 6 bases left between them. The CDR3 spans 10 residues. Germline V gene data show CDR1 as SQVTM and CDR2 as ANQGSEA. CDR3 nucleotide sequence: TGCAGCGTTAGACAGACTGAAGCTTTCTTT. This gives the protein CSVRQTEAFF.